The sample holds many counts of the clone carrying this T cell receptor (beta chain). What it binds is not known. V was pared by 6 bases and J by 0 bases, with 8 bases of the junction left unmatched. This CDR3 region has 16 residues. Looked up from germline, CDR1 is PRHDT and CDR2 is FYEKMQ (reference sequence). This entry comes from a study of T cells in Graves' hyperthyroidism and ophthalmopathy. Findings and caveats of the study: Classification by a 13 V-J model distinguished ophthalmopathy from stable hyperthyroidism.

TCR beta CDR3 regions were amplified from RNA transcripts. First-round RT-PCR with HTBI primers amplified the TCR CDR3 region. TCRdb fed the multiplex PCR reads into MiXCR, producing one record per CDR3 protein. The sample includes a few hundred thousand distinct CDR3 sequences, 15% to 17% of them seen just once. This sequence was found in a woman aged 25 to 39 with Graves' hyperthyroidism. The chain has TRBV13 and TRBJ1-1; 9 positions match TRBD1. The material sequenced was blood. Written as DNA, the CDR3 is TGTGCCAGCAGGGGACAGGGTGGGGTTATGAACACTGAAGCTTTCTTT. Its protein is CASRGQGGVMNTEAFF.